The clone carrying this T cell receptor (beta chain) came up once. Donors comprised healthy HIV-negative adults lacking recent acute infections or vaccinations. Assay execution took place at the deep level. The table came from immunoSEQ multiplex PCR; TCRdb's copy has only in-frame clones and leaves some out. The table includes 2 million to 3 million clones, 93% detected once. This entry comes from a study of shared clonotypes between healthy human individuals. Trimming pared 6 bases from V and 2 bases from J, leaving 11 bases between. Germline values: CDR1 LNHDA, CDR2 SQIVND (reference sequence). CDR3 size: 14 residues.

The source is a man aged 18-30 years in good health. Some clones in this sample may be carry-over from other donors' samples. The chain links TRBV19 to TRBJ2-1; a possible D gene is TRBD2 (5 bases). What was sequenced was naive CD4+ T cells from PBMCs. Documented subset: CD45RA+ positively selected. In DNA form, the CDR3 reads TGTGCCAGTAGCCCCGGGATCACCTACAATGAGCAGTTCTTC. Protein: CASSPGITYNEQFF.